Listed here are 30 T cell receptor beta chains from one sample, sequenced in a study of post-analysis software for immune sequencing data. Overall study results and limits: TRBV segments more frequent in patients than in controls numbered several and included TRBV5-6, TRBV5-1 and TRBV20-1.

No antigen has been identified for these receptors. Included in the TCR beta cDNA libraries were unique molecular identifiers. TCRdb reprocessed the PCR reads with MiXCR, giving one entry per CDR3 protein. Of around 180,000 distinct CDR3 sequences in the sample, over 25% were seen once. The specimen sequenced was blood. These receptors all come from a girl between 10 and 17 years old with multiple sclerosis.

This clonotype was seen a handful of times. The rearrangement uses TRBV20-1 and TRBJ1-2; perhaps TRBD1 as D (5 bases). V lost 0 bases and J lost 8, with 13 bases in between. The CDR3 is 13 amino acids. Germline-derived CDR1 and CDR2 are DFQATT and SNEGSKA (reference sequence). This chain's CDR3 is CSARERNGGGYTF. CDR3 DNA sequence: TGCAGTGCTAGAGAACGGAACGGGGGAGGCTACACCTTC.

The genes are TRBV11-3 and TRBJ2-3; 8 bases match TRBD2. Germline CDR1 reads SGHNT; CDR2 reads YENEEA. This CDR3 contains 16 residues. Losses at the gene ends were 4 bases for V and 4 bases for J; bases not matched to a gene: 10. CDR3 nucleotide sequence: TGTGCCAGCAGCTCCCCAAGCGGGAGTGGTGCAGATACGCAGTATTTT. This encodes CASSSPSGSGADTQYF.

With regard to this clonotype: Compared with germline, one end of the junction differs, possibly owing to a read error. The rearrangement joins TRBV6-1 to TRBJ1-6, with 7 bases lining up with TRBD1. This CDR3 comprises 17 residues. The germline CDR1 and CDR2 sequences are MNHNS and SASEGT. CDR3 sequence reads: CASGEDRGGQISSPLHF. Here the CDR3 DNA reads TGTGCCAGCGGTGAAGACCGCGGGGGACAGATAAGTTCACCCCTCCACTTT.

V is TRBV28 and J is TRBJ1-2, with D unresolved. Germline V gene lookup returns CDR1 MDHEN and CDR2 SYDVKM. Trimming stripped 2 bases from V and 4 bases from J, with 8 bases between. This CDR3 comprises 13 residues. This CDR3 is CASSLAGPYGYTF. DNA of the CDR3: TGTGCCAGCAGTTTAGCGGGTCCCTATGGCTACACCTTC.

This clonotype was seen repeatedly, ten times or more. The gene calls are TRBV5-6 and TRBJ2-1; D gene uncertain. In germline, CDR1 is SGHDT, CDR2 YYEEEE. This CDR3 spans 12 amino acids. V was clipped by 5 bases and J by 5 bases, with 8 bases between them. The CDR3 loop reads CASSRRHNEQFF. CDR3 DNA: TGTGCCAGCAGTCGGAGACACAATGAGCAGTTCTTC. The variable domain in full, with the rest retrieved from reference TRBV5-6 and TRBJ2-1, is DAGVTQSPTHLIKTRGQQVTLRCSPKSGHDTVSWYQQALGQGPQFIFQYYEEEERQRGNFPDRFSGHQFPNYSSELNVNALLLGDSALYLCASSRRHNEQFFGPGTRLTVL.

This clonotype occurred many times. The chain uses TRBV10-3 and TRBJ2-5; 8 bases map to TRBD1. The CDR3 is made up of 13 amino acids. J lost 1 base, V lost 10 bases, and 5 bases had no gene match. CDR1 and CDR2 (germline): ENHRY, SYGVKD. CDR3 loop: CATWTGPQETQYF. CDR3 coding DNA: TGTGCCACCTGGACAGGGCCCCAAGAGACCCAGTACTTC.

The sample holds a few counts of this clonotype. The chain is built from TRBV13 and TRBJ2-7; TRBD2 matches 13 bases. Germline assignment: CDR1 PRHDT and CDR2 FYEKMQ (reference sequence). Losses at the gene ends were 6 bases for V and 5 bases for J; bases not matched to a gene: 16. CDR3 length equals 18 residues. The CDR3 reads CASSRTSGSRLALDEQYF. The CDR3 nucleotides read TGTGCCAGCAGTCGGACTAGCGGGAGTAGGCTTGCGTTGGACGAGCAGTACTTC.

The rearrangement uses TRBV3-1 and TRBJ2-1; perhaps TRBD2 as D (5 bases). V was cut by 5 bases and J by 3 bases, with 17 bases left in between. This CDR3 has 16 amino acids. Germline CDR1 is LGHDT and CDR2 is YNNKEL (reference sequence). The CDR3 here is CASSTEKAVDYNEQFF. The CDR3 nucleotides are TGTGCCAGCAGCACAGAGAAAGCGGTAGACTACAATGAGCAGTTCTTC.

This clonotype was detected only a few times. The CDR3: CASSSRQGFYNEQFF. In DNA form, the CDR3 reads TGTGCCAGCAGTTCCCGACAGGGCTTCTACAATGAGCAGTTCTTC. The rearrangement uses TRBV28 and TRBJ2-1; 7 nucleotides agree with TRBD1. CDR1 is MDHEN and CDR2 is SYDVKM in the germline V gene. V was pared by 4 bases and J by 3 bases, with 6 bases of the junction left unmatched. The CDR3 consists of 15 residues.

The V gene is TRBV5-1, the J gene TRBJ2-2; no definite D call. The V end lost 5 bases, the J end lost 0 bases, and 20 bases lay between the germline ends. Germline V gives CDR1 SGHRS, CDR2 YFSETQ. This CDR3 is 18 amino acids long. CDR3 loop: CASRRLGKELANTGELFF. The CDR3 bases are TGCGCCAGCAGGCGGCTCGGAAAAGAGCTCGCGAACACCGGGGAGCTGTTTTTT. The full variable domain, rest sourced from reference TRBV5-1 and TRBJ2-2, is KAGVTQTPRYLIKTRGQQVTLSCSPISGHRSVSWYQQTPGQGLQFLFEYFSETQRNKGNFPGRFSGRQFSNSRSEMNVSTLELGDSALYLCASRRLGKELANTGELFFGEGSRLTVL.

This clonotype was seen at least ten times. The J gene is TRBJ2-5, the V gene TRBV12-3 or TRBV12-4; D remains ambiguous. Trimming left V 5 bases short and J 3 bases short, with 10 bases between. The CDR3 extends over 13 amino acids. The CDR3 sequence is CASSPAAKETQYF. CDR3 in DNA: TGTGCCAGCAGTCCTGCTGCCAAAGAGACCCAGTACTTC.

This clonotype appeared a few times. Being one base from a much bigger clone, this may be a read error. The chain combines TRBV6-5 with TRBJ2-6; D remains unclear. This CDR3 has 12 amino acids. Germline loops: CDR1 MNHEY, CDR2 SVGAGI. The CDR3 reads CVSTAGANVLTF. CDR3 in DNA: TGTGTCAGTACCGCCGGGGCCAACGTCCTGACTTTC.

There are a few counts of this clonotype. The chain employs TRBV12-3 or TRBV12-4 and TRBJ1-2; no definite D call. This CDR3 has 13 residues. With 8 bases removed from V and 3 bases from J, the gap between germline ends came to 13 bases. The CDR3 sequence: CASGTDLYYGYTF. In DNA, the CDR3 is TGTGCCAGCGGTACGGACTTATACTATGGCTACACCTTC.

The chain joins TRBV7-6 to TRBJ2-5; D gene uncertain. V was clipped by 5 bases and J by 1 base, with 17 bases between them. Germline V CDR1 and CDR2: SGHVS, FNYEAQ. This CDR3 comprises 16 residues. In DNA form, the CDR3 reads TGTGCCAGCAGCATAATCTCTCCGGATAGCCAAGAGACCCAGTACTTC. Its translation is CASSIISPDSQETQYF.

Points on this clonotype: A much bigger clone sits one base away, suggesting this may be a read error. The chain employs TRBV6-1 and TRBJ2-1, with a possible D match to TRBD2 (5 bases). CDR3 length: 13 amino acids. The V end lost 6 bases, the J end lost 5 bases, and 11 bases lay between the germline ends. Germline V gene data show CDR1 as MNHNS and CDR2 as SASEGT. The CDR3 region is CASSGIFDNEQFF. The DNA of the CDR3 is TGTGCCAGCAGCGGGATATTTGACAATGAGCAGTTCTTC.

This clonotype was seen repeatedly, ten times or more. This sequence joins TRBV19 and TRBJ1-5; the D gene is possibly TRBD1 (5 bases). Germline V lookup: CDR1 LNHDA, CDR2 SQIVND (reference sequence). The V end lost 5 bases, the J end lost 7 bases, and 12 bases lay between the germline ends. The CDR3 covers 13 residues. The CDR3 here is CASSPSGSQPQHF. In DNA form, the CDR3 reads TGTGCCAGTAGTCCCTCAGGGAGCCAGCCCCAGCATTTT.

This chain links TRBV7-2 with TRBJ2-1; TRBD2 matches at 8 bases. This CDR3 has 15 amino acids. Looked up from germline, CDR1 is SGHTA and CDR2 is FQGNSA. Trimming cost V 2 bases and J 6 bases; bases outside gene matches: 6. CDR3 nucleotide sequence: TGTGCCAGCAGCTTACCATCGGGAGGGCCCAATGAGCAGTTCTTC. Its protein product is CASSLPSGGPNEQFF.

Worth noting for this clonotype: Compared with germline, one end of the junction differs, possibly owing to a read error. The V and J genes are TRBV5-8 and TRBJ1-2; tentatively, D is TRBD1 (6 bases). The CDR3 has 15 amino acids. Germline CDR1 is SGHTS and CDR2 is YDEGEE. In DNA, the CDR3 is TGTGCCATCCTCCCCCGGGGGCCGGGTAACCATGGCTACACCTTC. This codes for CAILPRGPGNHGYTF.

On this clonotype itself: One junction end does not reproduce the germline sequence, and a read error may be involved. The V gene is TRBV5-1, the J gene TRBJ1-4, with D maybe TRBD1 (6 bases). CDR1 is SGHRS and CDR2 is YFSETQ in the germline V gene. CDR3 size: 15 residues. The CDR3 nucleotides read TGCGCCAGCAGCGCGGGACATATAGCTAATGAAAAACGGTTTTTT. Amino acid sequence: CASSAGHIANEKRFF.

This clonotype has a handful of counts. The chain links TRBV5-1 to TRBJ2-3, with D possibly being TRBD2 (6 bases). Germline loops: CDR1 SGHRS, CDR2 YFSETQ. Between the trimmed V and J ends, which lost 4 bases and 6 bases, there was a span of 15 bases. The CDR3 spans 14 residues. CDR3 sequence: CASSASGPDDTQYF. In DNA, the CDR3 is TGCGCCAGCAGCGCGAGCGGGCCCGATGATACGCAGTATTTT.

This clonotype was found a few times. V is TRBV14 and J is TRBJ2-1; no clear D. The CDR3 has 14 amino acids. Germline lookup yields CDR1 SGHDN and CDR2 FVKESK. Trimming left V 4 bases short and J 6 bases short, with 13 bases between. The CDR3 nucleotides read TGTGCCAGCAGCCCCTTAATCCGGGCCAATGAGCAGTTCTTC. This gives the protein CASSPLIRANEQFF.

CDR3 residues: CAISDAELAGAQAEQYF. As DNA, the CDR3 is TGTGCCATCAGTGACGCGGAGCTAGCGGGAGCCCAGGCCGAGCAGTACTTC. The chain recombines TRBV10-3 with TRBJ2-7; 10 bases are shared with TRBD2. Per germline, CDR1 ENHRY and CDR2 SYGVKD. V lost 3 bases to trimming and J lost 6 bases; unmatched junction nucleotides: 14. The CDR3 consists of 17 residues.

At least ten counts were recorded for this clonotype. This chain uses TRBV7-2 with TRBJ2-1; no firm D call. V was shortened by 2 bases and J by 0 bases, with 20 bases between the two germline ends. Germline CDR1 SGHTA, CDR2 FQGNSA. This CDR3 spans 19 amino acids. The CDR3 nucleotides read TGTGCCAGCAGCTTAAGGGCAGTCCAATCTCTCCTCTCCTACAATGAGCAGTTCTTC. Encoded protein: CASSLRAVQSLLSYNEQFF.

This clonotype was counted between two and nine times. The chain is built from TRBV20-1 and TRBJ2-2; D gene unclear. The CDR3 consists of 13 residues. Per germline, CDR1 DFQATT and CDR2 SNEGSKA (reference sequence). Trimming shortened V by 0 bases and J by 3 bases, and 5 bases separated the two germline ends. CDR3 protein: CSARDGYTGELFF. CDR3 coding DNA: TGCAGTGCTAGAGATGGGTACACCGGGGAGCTGTTTTTT.

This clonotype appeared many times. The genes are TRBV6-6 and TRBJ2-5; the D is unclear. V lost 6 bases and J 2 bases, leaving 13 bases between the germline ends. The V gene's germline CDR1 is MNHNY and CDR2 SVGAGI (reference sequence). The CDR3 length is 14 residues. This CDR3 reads CASSLPNLQETQYF. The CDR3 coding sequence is TGTGCCAGCAGCTTGCCAAATCTACAAGAGACCCAGTACTTC.

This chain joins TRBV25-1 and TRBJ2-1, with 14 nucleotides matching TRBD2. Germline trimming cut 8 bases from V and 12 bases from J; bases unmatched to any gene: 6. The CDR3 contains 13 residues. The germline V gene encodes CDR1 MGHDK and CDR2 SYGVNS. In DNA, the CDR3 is TGTGCCAGCTCTGGAGGACTAGCGGGGGGGCAGTTCTTC. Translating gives CASSGGLAGGQFF.

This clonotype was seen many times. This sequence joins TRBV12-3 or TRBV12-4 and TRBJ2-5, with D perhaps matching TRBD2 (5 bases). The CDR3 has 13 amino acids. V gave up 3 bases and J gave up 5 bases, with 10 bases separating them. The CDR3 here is CASSFEGRETQYF. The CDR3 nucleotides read TGTGCCAGCAGTTTTGAGGGCCGGGAGACCCAGTACTTC.

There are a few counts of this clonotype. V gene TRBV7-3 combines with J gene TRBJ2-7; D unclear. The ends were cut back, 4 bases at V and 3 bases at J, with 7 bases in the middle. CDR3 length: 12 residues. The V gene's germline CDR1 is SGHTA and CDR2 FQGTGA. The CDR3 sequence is CASSSDGYEQYF. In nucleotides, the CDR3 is TGTGCCAGCAGCTCGGACGGCTACGAGCAGTACTTC.

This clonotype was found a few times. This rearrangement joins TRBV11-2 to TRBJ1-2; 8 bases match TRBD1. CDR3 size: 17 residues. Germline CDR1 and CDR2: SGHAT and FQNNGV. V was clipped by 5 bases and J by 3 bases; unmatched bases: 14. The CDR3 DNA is TGTGCCAGCAGCATGACAGGGGAGGCAGTCTCGGACTATGGCTACACCTTC. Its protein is CASSMTGEAVSDYGYTF.

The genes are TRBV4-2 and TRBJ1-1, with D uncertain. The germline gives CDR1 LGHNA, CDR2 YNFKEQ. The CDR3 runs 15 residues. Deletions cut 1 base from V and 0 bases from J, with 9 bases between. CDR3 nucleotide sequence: TGTGCCAGCAGCCAAGGATGGGGAATGAACACTGAAGCTTTCTTT. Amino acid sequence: CASSQGWGMNTEAFF.